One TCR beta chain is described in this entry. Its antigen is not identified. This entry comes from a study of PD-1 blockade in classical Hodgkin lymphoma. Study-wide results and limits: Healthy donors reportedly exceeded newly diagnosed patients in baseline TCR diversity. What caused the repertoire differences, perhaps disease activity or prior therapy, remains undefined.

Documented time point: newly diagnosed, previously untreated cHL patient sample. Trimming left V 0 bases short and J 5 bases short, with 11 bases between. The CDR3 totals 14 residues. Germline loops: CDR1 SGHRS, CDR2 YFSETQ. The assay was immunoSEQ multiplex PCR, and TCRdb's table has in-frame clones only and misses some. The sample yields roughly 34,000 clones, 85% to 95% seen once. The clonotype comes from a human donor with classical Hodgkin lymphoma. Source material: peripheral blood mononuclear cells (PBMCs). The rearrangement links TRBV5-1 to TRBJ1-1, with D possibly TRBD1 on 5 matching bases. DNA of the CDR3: TGCGCCAGCAGCTTGGGAGGGGCTGGGACTGAAGCTTTCTTT. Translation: CASSLGGAGTEAFF.